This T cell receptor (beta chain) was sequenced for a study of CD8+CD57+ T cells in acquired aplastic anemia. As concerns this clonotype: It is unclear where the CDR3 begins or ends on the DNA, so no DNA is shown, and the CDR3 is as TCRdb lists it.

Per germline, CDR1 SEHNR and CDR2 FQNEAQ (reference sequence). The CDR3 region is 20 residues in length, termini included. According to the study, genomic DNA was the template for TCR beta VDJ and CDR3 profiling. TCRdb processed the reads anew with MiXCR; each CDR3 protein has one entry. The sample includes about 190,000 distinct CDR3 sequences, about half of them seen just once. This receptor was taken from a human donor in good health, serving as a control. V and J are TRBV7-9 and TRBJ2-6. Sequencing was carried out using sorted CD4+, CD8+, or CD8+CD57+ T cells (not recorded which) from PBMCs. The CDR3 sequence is CASSLEGSSEAFFGANVLTF.